A selection of T cell receptor beta chains follows, all from one sample in a study of cytomegalovirus exposure and HLA in healthy donors. Libraries were prepared by immunoSEQ multiplex PCR; TCRdb keeps only in-frame clonotypes and omits some of them. The sample shows around 190,000 clones, 83% of them seen only once. Sample: PBMCs. All receptors come from a man aged 40-55 years in good health and CMV-seropositive. Each CDR3 is given with its conserved first and last residue. The D gene is left open where the match is weak. Clone size, where shown, is once, few, many, or a class for clones that have expanded.

D gene	V gene	clone size	J gene	CDR3 protein	CDR3 DNA
TRBD1	TRBV19	-	TRBJ1-1	CASSPQTGARTEAFF	TGTGCCAGTAGTCCCCAGACAGGGGCCCGCACTGAAGCTTTCTTT
TRBD2	TRBV28	-	TRBJ2-2	CASQVLAGGTGELFF	TGTGCCAGCCAAGTTCTAGCGGGAGGAACCGGGGAGCTGTTTTTT
-	TRBV6-5	-	TRBJ1-1	CASSYDNSKDTEAFF	TGTGCCAGCAGTTATGATAACAGTAAGGACACTGAAGCTTTCTTT
TRBD1	TRBV15	-	TRBJ1-1	CATSIGQVNTEAFF	TGTGCCACCAGCATTGGACAGGTGAACACTGAAGCTTTCTTT
TRBD2	TRBV7-8	few	TRBJ2-5	CASSLRGLAGYQETQYF	TGTGCCAGCAGCTTAAGGGGACTAGCGGGATACCAAGAGACCCAGTACTTC
-	TRBV25-1	-	TRBJ2-3	CATVGLPPSGQYF	TGTGCCACCGTAGGATTACCCCCGTCGGGGCAGTATTTT
TRBD1	TRBV28	-	TRBJ2-3	CASSLSLQGEQTDTQYF	TGTGCCAGCAGTTTATCCCTCCAGGGGGAGCAAACAGATACGCAGTATTTT
TRBD2	TRBV4-2	-	TRBJ2-2	CASAPPQGLAGTGELFF	TGTGCCAGCGCCCCTCCCCAGGGACTAGCGGGCACCGGGGAGCTGTTTTTT
TRBD1	TRBV7-8	-	TRBJ2-7	CASSFGRGQDEQYF	TGTGCCAGCAGCTTTGGCAGGGGGCAAGACGAGCAGTACTTC
TRBD1	TRBV6-6	-	TRBJ2-6	CASRLGTDSGANGLTF	TGTGCCAGCCGCTTGGGGACAGACTCTGGGGCCAACGGCCTGACTTTC
TRBD1	TRBV9	-	TRBJ1-3	CASSPGTGAGNTIYF	TGTGCCAGCAGCCCCGGGACAGGGGCTGGAAACACCATATATTTT
TRBD1	TRBV6-4	once	TRBJ2-7	CASSRTGTDEQYF	TGTGCCAGCAGTCGGACAGGTACTGACGAGCAGTACTTC
TRBD2	TRBV2	-	TRBJ2-3	CASSYGGLAGGVTQYF	TGTGCCAGCAGTTACGGGGGACTAGCGGGAGGGGTTACGCAGTATTTT
-	TRBV7-4	-	TRBJ2-7	CARTPGFYEQYF	TGTGCCAGAACCCCGGGGTTTTACGAGCAGTACTTC
-	TRBV5-8	-	TRBJ2-7	CASSTYYEQYF	TGTGCCAGCAGCACCTACTACGAGCAGTACTTC
-	TRBV6-4	-	TRBJ2-4	CASSDTGEIQYF	TGTGCCAGCAGTGACACAGGTGAAATTCAGTACTTC
TRBD1	TRBV30	-	TRBJ1-1	CAWDRGDTEAFF	TGTGCCTGGGACAGGGGTGACACTGAAGCTTTCTTT
-	TRBV19	-	TRBJ2-4	CASSPSSSTIQYF	TGTGCCAGTAGTCCCTCGAGTTCAACCATTCAGTACTTC
-	TRBV7-9	-	TRBJ2-1	CASSPAYNEQFF	TGTGCCAGCAGCCCGGCCTACAATGAGCAGTTCTTC
-	TRBV29-1	-	TRBJ1-2	CSVASGHGYTF	TGCAGCGTTGCCAGTGGCCATGGCTACACCTTC
-	TRBV5-1	-	TRBJ2-3	CASSLDPLTDTQYF	TGCGCCAGCAGCTTGGATCCCCTCACAGATACGCAGTATTTT
-	TRBV7-2	-	TRBJ2-5	CASSLARGGETQYF	TGTGCCAGCAGCTTAGCTAGGGGGGGGGAGACCCAGTACTTC
TRBD1	TRBV4-2	-	TRBJ2-7	CASSQQGVANEQYF	TGTGCCAGCAGCCAACAGGGGGTCGCGAACGAGCAGTACTTC
-	TRBV7-2	-	TRBJ1-1	CASSLDRNTEAFF	TGTGCCAGCAGCTTAGATAGGAACACTGAAGCTTTCTTT
TRBD1	TRBV5-1	-	TRBJ2-6	CASSLMGQGVEANVLTF	TGCGCCAGCAGCTTAATGGGACAGGGGGTCGAGGCCAACGTCCTGACTTTC
-	TRBV6-6	-	TRBJ2-7	CASSGRDSAPYEQYF	TGTGCCAGCAGTGGTCGGGACTCCGCTCCCTACGAGCAGTACTTC
-	TRBV4-1	-	TRBJ2-4	CASSPQGGANIQYF	TGCGCCAGCAGCCCCCAAGGAGGGGCAAACATTCAGTACTTC
-	TRBV6-5	-	TRBJ1-1	CASSYHKGGEITEAFF	TGTGCCAGCAGTTACCACAAAGGCGGGGAAATCACTGAAGCTTTCTTT
TRBD1	TRBV11-3	-	TRBJ2-5	CASSSTTGGSPETQYF	TGTGCCAGCAGCTCCACGACAGGGGGCTCCCCAGAGACCCAGTACTTC
-	TRBV29-1	-	TRBJ1-3	CSVAMTGGNTIYF	TGCAGCGTTGCCATGACAGGCGGAAACACCATATATTTT
-	TRBV11-2	-	TRBJ2-5	CASSFQPGETQYF	TGTGCCAGCAGCTTTCAACCAGGAGAGACCCAGTACTTC
TRBD1	TRBV23-1	-	TRBJ2-6	CASSQTGYSSGANVLTF	TGCGCCAGCAGTCAGACAGGGTACTCCTCTGGGGCCAACGTCCTGACTTTC
TRBD1	TRBV6-5	-	TRBJ1-1	CASSYRQGASNEAFF	TGTGCCAGCAGTTACAGACAGGGGGCGTCAAACGAAGCTTTCTTT
TRBD1	TRBV5-1	-	TRBJ2-7	CASSGTVSYEQYF	TGCGCCAGCAGCGGGACAGTCTCCTACGAGCAGTACTTC
-	TRBV19	-	TRBJ1-2	CASSRDGYGYTF	TGTGCCAGTAGTAGAGACGGCTATGGCTACACCTTC
-	TRBV6-5	-	TRBJ1-1	CASRTGDTEAFF	TGTGCCAGCAGAACGGGGGACACTGAAGCTTTCTTT
-	TRBV9	-	TRBJ2-1	CASSRLRDEQFF	TGTGCCAGCAGTAGACTGAGAGATGAGCAGTTCTTC
-	TRBV25-1	few	TRBJ2-7	CASRRIAGGEQYF	TGTGCCAGCAGAAGAATAGCAGGAGGCGAGCAGTACTTC
TRBD1	TRBV7-2	-	TRBJ2-7	CASSLRFRVGQTSYEQYF	TGTGCCAGCAGCTTAAGATTTCGGGTGGGACAGACTTCCTACGAGCAGTACTTC
-	TRBV15	-	TRBJ1-2	CATSSLPSPSGGGKYGYTF	TGTGCCACCAGCTCTCTCCCAAGTCCCAGTGGAGGAGGAAAGTATGGCTACACCTTC
TRBD1	TRBV6-6	-	TRBJ2-3	CASTGQGVGNTQYF	TGTGCCAGCACCGGACAGGGGGTCGGGAATACGCAGTATTTT
TRBD1	TRBV7-9	few	TRBJ1-3	CAIRQGVSGNTIYF	TGTGCCATCCGACAGGGGGTCTCTGGAAACACCATATATTTT
-	TRBV5-6	-	TRBJ2-1	CASSLVVSRGRYNEQFF	TGTGCCAGCAGCTTGGTAGTCTCTCGGGGTAGGTACAATGAGCAGTTCTTC
TRBD2	TRBV7-8	-	TRBJ2-7	CASSLRLAGSYEQYF	TGTGCCAGCAGCTTAAGGCTAGCGGGAAGTTACGAGCAGTACTTC
TRBD2	TRBV5-1	once	TRBJ2-5	CASSLAGAGQETQYF	TGCGCCAGCAGCTTGGCAGGAGCGGGGCAAGAGACCCAGTACTTC
-	TRBV7-8	-	TRBJ2-1	CASSLGGGGSRNEQFF	TGTGCCAGCAGCTTAGGGGGGGGCGGGAGTAGGAATGAGCAGTTCTTC
-	TRBV5-1	-	TRBJ2-2	CASSLIATSGELFF	TGCGCCAGCAGCCTGATAGCGACCTCCGGGGAGCTGTTTTTT
TRBD1	TRBV4-3	-	TRBJ1-2	CASSPQQGRDYGYTF	TGCGCCAGCAGCCCCCAACAGGGGCGGGACTATGGCTACACCTTC
TRBD2	TRBV19	few	TRBJ2-5	CASRRTSGRGQETQYF	TGTGCCAGTAGACGGACTAGCGGGAGGGGTCAAGAGACCCAGTACTTC
-	TRBV7-2	-	TRBJ1-1	CASNEQELNTEAFF	TGTGCCAGCAACGAACAGGAACTGAACACTGAAGCTTTCTTT
-	TRBV28	-	TRBJ1-3	CASSLVGAHTIYF	TGTGCCAGCAGTTTAGTAGGGGCGCACACCATATATTTT